The subject of this entry is one T cell receptor beta chain. Clones were sequenced by immunoSEQ multiplex PCR, and TCRdb holds only the in-frame ones, with some missing. The sample lists roughly 56,000 clones; 88% were seen once. These data originate in a study of T cell changes during pregnancy in multiple sclerosis. The CDR3 sequence is 13 residues long. Germline V CDR1 and CDR2: MDHEN, SYDVKM. Trimming removed 4 bases at V and 8 bases at J, with 11 bases between. The chain is built from TRBV28 and TRBJ1-4, with D maybe TRBD1 (5 bases). This receptor was identified in a female donor with multiple sclerosis, enrolled in a pregnancy study. Sample: peripheral blood, taken in the first trimester of pregnancy. The CDR3 is CASSSRVGEKLFF. Here the CDR3 DNA reads TGTGCCAGCAGTTCCAGGGTGGGGGAAAAACTGTTTTTT.